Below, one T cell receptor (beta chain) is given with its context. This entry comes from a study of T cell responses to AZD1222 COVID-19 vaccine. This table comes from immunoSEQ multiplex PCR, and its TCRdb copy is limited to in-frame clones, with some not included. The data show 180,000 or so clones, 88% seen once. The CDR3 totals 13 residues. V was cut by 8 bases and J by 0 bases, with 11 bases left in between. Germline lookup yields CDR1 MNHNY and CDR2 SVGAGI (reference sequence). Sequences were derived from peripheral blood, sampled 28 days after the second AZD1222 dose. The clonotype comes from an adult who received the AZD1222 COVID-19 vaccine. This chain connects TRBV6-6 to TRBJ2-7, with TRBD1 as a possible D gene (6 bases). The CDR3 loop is CASGGQSSYEQYF. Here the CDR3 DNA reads TGTGCCAGCGGAGGACAGAGCTCCTACGAGCAGTACTTC.